This TCR beta chain came from a study of cytomegalovirus exposure and HLA in healthy donors. Study-wide points: Among TCR beta chains, those listed as cytomegalovirus-associated numbered around 180. In vitro assays verified that a few CMV-associated chains recognized CMV antigens specifically. Most TCR sequences were rare, but some public TCRs occurred in many donors.

Separate from the roughly 700-subject first cohort was the approximately 130-subject validation cohort, to which the donors belonged. This CDR3 spans 15 amino acids. CDR1 MNHEY and CDR2 SMNVEV come from the germline V gene (reference sequence). The junction had 6 bases not matched to a gene; V was cut back by 6 bases and J by 5 bases. Regarding this clone: Its antigen remains unidentified. Other DNA variants within this sample encode the same CDR3.

Profiling relied on immunoSEQ multiplex PCR, and the TCRdb table lists in-frame clones only, not all of them. This sample has 240,000 or so clones; around 88% occur once, and the top ten carry 1% to 1.5%. V and J are TRBV27 and TRBJ2-2, with 10 bases lining up with TRBD1. The source material was PBMCs. This TCR was sampled from a woman in her twenties or thirties in good health and CMV-seropositive. Here the CDR3 DNA reads TGTGCCAGCAGCCGGGACAGGGGATCAACCGGGGAGCTGTTTTTT. Translating gives CASSRDRGSTGELFF.